The 20 T cell receptor beta chains reported below all come from one sample, sequenced in a study of blood T cell repertoires in COVID-19. This table comes from immunoSEQ multiplex PCR, and its TCRdb copy is limited to in-frame clones, with some not included. The table records roughly 14,000 clones, 87% of them present only once. Material for sequencing was peripheral blood. The receptor set was obtained from a human donor in a cohort sampled during active COVID-19.

The chain has TRBV2 and TRBJ1-1; D possibly corresponds to TRBD1 (6 bases). In germline, CDR1 is SNHLY, CDR2 FYNNEI. The CDR3 totals 15 residues. Trimming shortened V by 7 bases and J by 0 bases, and 15 bases separated the two germline ends. The CDR3 sequence: CASTLGAILNTEAFF. The CDR3 DNA follows: TGTGCCAGCACCCTGGGGGCGATCCTGAACACTGAAGCTTTCTTT.

CDR3 sequence reads: CASSAPGQGATKLFF. CDR3 sequence (DNA): TGTGCCAGCAGCGCACCAGGACAGGGGGCGACAAAACTGTTTTTT. V usage is TRBV9 and J usage is TRBJ1-4; 11 positions match TRBD1. This CDR3 is built from 15 residues. Trimming at V came to 3 bases and at J to 10 bases, leaving 8 bases not matched to a gene. CDR1 is SGDLS and CDR2 is YYNGEE in the germline V gene.

V and J are TRBV6-5 and TRBJ2-2, with D possibly matching TRBD1 (6 bases). The CDR3 is 13 residues long. With 5 bases removed from V and 6 bases from J, the gap between germline ends came to 10 bases. CDR1 is MNHEY, CDR2 SVGAGI, per germline. CDR3 nucleotides: TGTGCCAGCAGTCGACAGGTTTCCGGGGAGCTGTTTTTT. Its protein product is CASSRQVSGELFF.

CDR3 region: CASRGTGVYQPQHF. In nucleotides, the CDR3 is TGTGCCAGTAGGGGTACAGGGGTATATCAGCCCCAGCATTTT. J is TRBJ1-5 and V is TRBV19; 7 nucleotides agree with TRBD1. This CDR3 is built from 14 residues. The J segment lost 5 bases and the V segment lost 6 bases, leaving 7 bases of the junction unmatched. Germline CDR1 LNHDA, CDR2 SQIVND (reference sequence).

The gene calls are TRBV29-1 and TRBJ2-7; 10 bases map to TRBD2. This CDR3 has 14 residues. The V segment lost 7 bases and the J segment 2 bases; nucleotides outside the gene matches: 8. From germline, CDR1 is SQVTM and CDR2 ANQGSEA. This CDR3 is CSAVSGRAPYEQYF. CDR3 sequence (DNA): TGCAGCGCCGTAAGCGGGAGGGCCCCCTACGAGCAGTACTTC.

The gene calls are TRBV4-1 and TRBJ2-1; 8 nucleotides agree with TRBD1. The CDR3 has 15 residues. CDR1 MGHRA and CDR2 YSYEKL come from the germline V gene. The junction had 4 bases not matched to a gene; V was cut back by 1 base and J by 5 bases. The CDR3 is CASSQGTGPNNEQFF. CDR3 coding DNA: TGCGCCAGCAGCCAAGGGACAGGGCCAAACAATGAGCAGTTCTTC.

This sequence joins TRBV11-2 and TRBJ2-7, with 9 positions matching TRBD1. V lost 5 bases to trimming and J lost 2 bases; unmatched junction nucleotides: 4. Germline values: CDR1 SGHAT, CDR2 FQNNGV. CDR3 size: 14 residues. DNA of the CDR3: TGTGCCAGCAGCGCCGGGACAGGGACCTACGAGCAGTACTTC. The encoded protein is CASSAGTGTYEQYF.

The rearrangement joins TRBV15 to TRBJ2-7; a weak D match, TRBD1 (6 bases). Germline-derived CDR1 and CDR2 are LNHNV and YYDKDF (reference sequence). The V and J ends lost 3 bases and 6 bases respectively, with 12 bases between them. CDR3 length: 13 residues. CDR3 nucleotides: TGTGCCACCAGCAGCACCAGGGGCACCGAGCAGTACTTC. Its protein product is CATSSTRGTEQYF.

The chain uses TRBV10-2 and TRBJ1-2; 7 bases align to TRBD1. The CDR3 is 18 residues long. Germline trimming cut 3 bases from V and 2 bases from J; bases unmatched to any gene: 15. Germline V lookup: CDR1 WSHSY, CDR2 SAAADI. In DNA form, the CDR3 reads TGCGCCAGCAGTGATCCCTCATCCGCGACAGGGAGGAACTATGGCTACACCTTC. This gives the protein CASSDPSSATGRNYGYTF.

This clone was seen a handful of times. The chain is built from TRBV7-9 and TRBJ2-7; D might be TRBD1 (5 bases). From germline, CDR1 is SEHNR and CDR2 FQNEAQ (reference sequence). This CDR3 contains 16 residues. The V end was cut by 5 bases, the J end by 2 bases, with 19 bases between. The CDR3 is CASSTDVVAGPYEQYF. CDR3 DNA sequence: TGTGCCAGCAGCACCGACGTTGTGGCAGGGCCCTACGAGCAGTACTTC. The full variable domain, in which reference TRBV7-9 and TRBJ2-7 provide the parts outside the CDR3, is DTGVSQNPRHKITKRGQNVTFRCDPISEHNRLYWYRQTLGQGPEFLTYFQNEAQLEKSRLLSDRFSAERPKGSFSTLEIQRTEQGDSAMYLCASSTDVVAGPYEQYFGPGTRLTVT.

The genes are TRBV7-6 and TRBJ1-5; TRBD1 aligns across 8 bases. This CDR3 is built from 15 residues. Looked up from germline, CDR1 is SGHVS and CDR2 is FNYEAQ. V gave up 5 bases and J gave up 4 bases; unmatched junction bases: 7. The CDR3 loop reads CASSPRDRGNQPQHF. Here the CDR3 DNA reads TGTGCCAGCAGCCCCCGCGACAGGGGTAATCAGCCCCAGCATTTT.

CDR3 residues: CASSPRTSGRFEQFF. The CDR3 nucleotides read TGCGCCAGCAGCCCCCGGACTAGCGGGAGGTTTGAGCAGTTCTTC. This chain uses TRBV4-3 with TRBJ2-1; TRBD2 agrees at 14 bases. This CDR3 comprises 15 residues. The V segment lost 4 bases and the J segment 9 bases; nucleotides outside the gene matches: 5. Germline lookup yields CDR1 LGHNA and CDR2 YSLEER.

The V gene is TRBV7-9, the J gene TRBJ2-5, with 8 bases fitting TRBD2. CDR3 length equals 16 residues. V lost 3 bases to trimming and J lost 1 base; unmatched junction nucleotides: 7. Per the germline V gene, CDR1 is SEHNR and CDR2 is FQNEAQ (reference sequence). The CDR3 sequence is CASSLLGGGLQETQYF. Written as DNA, the CDR3 is TGTGCCAGCAGCTTGTTAGGCGGGGGGCTCCAAGAGACCCAGTACTTC.

V gene TRBV2 combines with J gene TRBJ2-7, with TRBD2 identical over 7 bases. V lost 8 bases and J lost 5; bases outside the gene matches: 9. The CDR3 length is 13 residues. Germline loops: CDR1 SNHLY, CDR2 FYNNEI. The chain's CDR3 is CASAGAGFHEQYF. The CDR3 DNA follows: TGTGCCAGCGCAGGAGCGGGATTCCACGAGCAGTACTTC.

In DNA form, the CDR3 reads TGTGCCAGCAGCTTAGTGTCAGGGCCTTCTACCTTC. Its translation: CASSLVSGPSTF. This chain links TRBV7-9 with TRBJ1-2; tentatively, D is TRBD1 (5 bases). The germline gives CDR1 SEHNR, CDR2 FQNEAQ (reference sequence). Trimming pared 1 base from V and 14 bases from J, leaving 14 bases between. This CDR3 region has 12 residues.

This sequence joins TRBV14 and TRBJ1-1; D is unclear. V lost 1 base and J lost 4, with 4 bases in between. Germline values: CDR1 SGHDN, CDR2 FVKESK. This CDR3 is built from 12 residues. CDR3: CASSQVFTEAFF. CDR3 DNA: TGTGCCAGCAGCCAAGTATTCACTGAAGCTTTCTTT.

The V call is TRBV6-2 or TRBV6-3, the J call TRBJ2-7; 7 positions match TRBD2. This CDR3 comprises 16 residues. CDR1 is MNHEY and CDR2 is SVGEGT in the germline V gene. V lost 2 bases to trimming and J lost 3 bases; unmatched junction nucleotides: 10. The CDR3 nucleotides are TGTGCCAGCAGTTACGGGGCGGGAGCGGGGAGCTACGAGCAGTACTTC. It encodes CASSYGAGAGSYEQYF.

The chain combines TRBV7-9 with TRBJ2-7, with a weak D call TRBD1 (6 bases). V lost 0 bases to trimming and J lost 3 bases, with 15 bases between them. The CDR3 has 16 residues. Germline V gives CDR1 SEHNR, CDR2 FQNEAQ (reference sequence). CDR3 sequence: CASSLAHRESIYEQYF. The CDR3 DNA is TGTGCCAGCAGCTTAGCGCACAGGGAGTCAATCTACGAGCAGTACTTC.

The V gene is TRBV6-4, the J gene TRBJ2-7; 10 bases align to TRBD2. Germline loops: CDR1 MRHNA, CDR2 SNTAGT. The CDR3 covers 18 residues. With V trimmed by 5 bases and J by 2 bases, 15 bases remained unmatched. The CDR3, as DNA: TGTGCCAGCAGTATGGGAAGGACTAGCGGCAAAGGACCCTACGAGCAGTACTTC. It encodes CASSMGRTSGKGPYEQYF.

This rearrangement joins TRBV7-3 to TRBJ2-1, with TRBD1 identical over 7 bases. V shed 6 bases, J shed 0 bases, and the junction held 8 bases outside the gene matches. This CDR3 comprises 16 residues. CDR1 and CDR2 (germline): SGHTA, FQGTGA. Here the CDR3 DNA reads TGTGCCAGCAGGAAGGGACAGAGCAGCTCCTACAATGAGCAGTTCTTC. As protein: CASRKGQSSSYNEQFF.